The clone carrying this TCR beta chain has just one count. Compared with germline, one end of the junction differs, possibly owing to a read error. Diagnosing involved the use of clinical symptoms, serum thyroxine and TRAb, thyroid ultrasound and orbital computed tomography. This entry is derived from a study of T cells in Graves' hyperthyroidism and ophthalmopathy. RNA transcripts were the template for amplifying TCR beta CDR3 regions. During a first-round RT-PCR of the TCR CDR3, the HTBI primer set was used. One entry per CDR3 protein results from TCRdb running MiXCR on the multiplex PCR reads. The table shows 350,000 to 400,000 distinct CDR3 sequences, with about 20% occurring only once. Germline CDR1 is SEHNR and CDR2 is FQNEAQ (reference sequence). This CDR3 spans 11 amino acids.

The sequence was obtained from a woman aged 18-29 years with Graves' hyperthyroidism. What was sequenced was blood. The V and J genes are TRBV7-9 and TRBJ1-1; unclear D gene. The CDR3: CASGWATEVFF. The CDR3 DNA follows: TGTGCCAGCGGTTGGGCCACTGAAGTTTTCTTT.